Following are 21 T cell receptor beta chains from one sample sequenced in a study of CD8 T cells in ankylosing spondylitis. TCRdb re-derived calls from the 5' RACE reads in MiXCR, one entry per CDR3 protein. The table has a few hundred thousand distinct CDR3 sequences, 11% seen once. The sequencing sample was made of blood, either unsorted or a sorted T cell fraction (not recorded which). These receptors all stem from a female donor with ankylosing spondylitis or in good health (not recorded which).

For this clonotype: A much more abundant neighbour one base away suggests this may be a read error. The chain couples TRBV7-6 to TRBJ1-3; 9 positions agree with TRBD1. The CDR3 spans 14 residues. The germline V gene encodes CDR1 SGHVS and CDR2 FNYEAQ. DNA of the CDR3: TGTGCCAGCAGCCCGAATTCCCGGACAGGGGCTGTAGAATTT. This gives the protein CASSPNSRTGAVEF.

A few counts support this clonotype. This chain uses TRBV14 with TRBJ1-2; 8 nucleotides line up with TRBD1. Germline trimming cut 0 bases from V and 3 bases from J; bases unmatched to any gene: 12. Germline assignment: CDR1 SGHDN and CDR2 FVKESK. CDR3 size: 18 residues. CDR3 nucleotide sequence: TGTGCCAGCAGCCAAGATCGGCCCGCGAAGGACAGGGACTATGGCTACACCTTC. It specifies CASSQDRPAKDRDYGYTF.

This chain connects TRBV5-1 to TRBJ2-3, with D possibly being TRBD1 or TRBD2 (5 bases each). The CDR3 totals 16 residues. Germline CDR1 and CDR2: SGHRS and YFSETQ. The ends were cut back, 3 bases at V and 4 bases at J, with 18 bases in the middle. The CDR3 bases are TGCGCCAGCAGCTCGGGACCTACTCAGTTCGCAGATACGCAGTATTTT. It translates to CASSSGPTQFADTQYF.

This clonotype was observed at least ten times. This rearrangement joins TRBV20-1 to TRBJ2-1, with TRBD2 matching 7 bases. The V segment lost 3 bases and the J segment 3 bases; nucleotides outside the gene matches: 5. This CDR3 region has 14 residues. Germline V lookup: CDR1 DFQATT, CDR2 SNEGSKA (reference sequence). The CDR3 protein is CSASSGGGYNEQFF. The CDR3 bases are TGCAGTGCTAGTTCGGGGGGAGGCTACAATGAGCAGTTCTTC.

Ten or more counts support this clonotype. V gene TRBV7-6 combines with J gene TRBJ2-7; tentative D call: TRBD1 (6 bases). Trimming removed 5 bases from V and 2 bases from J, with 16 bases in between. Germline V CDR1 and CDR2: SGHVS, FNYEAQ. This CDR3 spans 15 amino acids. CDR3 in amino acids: CASSPATGTTYEQYF. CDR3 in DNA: TGTGCCAGCAGCCCAGCTACAGGGACGACCTACGAGCAGTACTTC. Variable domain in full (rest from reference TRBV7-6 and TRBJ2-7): GAGVSQSPRYKVTKRGQDVALRCDPISGHVSLYWYRQALGQGPEFLTYFNYEAQQDKSGLPNDRFSAERPEGSISTLTIQRTEQRDSAMYRCASSPATGTTYEQYFGPGTRLTVT.

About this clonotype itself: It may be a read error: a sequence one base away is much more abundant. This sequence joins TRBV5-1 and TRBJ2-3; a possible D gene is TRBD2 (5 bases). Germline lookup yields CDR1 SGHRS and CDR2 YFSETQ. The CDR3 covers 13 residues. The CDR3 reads CSSMRDSTDTQYF. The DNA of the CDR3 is TGCTCCAGCATGAGGGATAGCACAGATACGCAGTATTTT. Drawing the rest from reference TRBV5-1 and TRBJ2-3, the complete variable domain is KAGVTQTPRYLIKTRGQQVTLSCSPISGHRSVSWYQQTPGQGLQFLFEYFSETQRNKGNFPGRFSGRQFSNSRSEMNVSTLELGDSALYLCSSMRDSTDTQYFGPGTRLTVL.

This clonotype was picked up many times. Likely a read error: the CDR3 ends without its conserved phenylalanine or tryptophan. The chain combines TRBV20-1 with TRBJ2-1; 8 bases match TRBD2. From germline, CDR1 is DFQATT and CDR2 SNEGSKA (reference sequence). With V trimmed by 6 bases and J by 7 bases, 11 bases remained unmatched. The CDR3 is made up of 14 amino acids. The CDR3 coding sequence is TGCAGTGCCCGGGGACTAGTCGACATAAATGAGCAGTTCCTC. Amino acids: CSARGLVDINEQFL.

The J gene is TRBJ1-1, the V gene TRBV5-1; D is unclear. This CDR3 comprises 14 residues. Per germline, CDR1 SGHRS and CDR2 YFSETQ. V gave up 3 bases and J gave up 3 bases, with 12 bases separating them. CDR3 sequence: CASSSTRDDTEAFF. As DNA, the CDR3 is TGCGCCAGCAGCTCGACCCGAGATGACACTGAAGCTTTCTTT.

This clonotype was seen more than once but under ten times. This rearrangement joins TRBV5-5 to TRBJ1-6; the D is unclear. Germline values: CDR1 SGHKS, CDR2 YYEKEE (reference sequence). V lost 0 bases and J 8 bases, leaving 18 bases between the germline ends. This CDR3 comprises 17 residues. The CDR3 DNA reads TGTGCCAGCAGCTTGGATTGGTCGCACAGCCTAGATTCACCCCTCCACTTT. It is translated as CASSLDWSHSLDSPLHF.

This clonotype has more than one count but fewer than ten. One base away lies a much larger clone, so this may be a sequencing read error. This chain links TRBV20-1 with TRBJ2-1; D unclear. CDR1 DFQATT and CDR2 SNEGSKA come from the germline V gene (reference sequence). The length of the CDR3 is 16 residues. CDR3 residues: CCARDRGRFSYNEQFF. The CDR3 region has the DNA TGCTGTGCTAGAGATCGCGGCCGATTCTCCTACAATGAGCAGTTCTTC.

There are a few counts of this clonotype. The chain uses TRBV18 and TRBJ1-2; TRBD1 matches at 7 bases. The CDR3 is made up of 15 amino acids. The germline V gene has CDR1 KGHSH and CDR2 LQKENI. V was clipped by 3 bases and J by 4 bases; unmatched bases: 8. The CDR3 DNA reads TGTGCCAGCTCACCTGTCATAGGGGGCGGCTATGGCTACACCTTC. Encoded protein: CASSPVIGGGYGYTF. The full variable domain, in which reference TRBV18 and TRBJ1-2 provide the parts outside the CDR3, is NAGVMQNPRHLVRRRGQEARLRCSPMKGHSHVYWYRQLPEEGLKFMVYLQKENIIDESGMPKERFSAEFPKEGPSILRIQQVVRGDSAAYFCASSPVIGGGYGYTFGSGTRLTVV.

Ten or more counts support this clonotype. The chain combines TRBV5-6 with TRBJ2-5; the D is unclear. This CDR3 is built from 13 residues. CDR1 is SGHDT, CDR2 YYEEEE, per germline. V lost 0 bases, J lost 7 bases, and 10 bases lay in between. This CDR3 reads CASSLGAVGTQYF. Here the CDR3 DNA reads TGTGCCAGCAGCTTGGGCGCTGTTGGGACCCAGTACTTC.

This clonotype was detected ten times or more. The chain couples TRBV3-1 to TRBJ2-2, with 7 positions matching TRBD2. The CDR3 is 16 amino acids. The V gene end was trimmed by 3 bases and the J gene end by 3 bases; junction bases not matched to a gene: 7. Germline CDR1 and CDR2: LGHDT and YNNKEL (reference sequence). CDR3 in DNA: TGTGCCAGCAGCCAGACTAGCTTTACGTACACCGGGGAGCTGTTTTTT. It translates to CASSQTSFTYTGELFF.

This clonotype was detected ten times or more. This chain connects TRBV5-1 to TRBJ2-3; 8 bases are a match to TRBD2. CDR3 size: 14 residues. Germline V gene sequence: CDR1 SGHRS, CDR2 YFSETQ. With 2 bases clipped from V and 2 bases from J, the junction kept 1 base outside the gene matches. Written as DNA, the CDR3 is TGCGCCAGCAGCTTTAGCGGGGCCACAGATACGCAGTATTTT. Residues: CASSFSGATDTQYF.

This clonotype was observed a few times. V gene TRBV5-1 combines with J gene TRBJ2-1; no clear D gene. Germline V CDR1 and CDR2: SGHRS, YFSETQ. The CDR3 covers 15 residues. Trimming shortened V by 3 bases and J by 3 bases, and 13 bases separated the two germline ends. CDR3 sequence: CASSYDSPVYNEQFF. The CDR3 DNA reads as TGCGCCAGCAGCTATGACTCCCCGGTCTACAATGAGCAGTTCTTC.

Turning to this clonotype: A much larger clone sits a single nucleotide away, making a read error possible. The CDR3 loop reads CASSQAVGLGSTDTQYF. CDR3 in DNA: TGCGCCAGCAGCCAAGCTGTCGGACTAGGTAGCACAGATACGCAGTATTTT. The chain recombines TRBV4-3 with TRBJ2-3; TRBD2 matches at 7 bases. CDR1 and CDR2 from the germline V gene are LGHNA and YSLEER. There are 17 residues in the CDR3. V shed 1 base and J 0 bases; nucleotides not matched to a gene: 7.

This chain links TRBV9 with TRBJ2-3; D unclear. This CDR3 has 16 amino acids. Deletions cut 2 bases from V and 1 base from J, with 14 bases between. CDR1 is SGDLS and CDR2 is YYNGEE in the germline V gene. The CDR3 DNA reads TGTGCCAGCAGCGTCCCCTTCTACGGAGGCACAGATACGCAGTATTTT. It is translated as CASSVPFYGGTDTQYF.

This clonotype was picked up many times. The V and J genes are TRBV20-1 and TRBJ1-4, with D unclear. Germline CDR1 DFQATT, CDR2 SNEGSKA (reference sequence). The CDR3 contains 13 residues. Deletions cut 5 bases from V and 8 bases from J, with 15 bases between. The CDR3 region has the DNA TGCAGTGCTTACAGCTTTAGCGGCGAAAAACTGTTTTTT. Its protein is CSAYSFSGEKLFF.

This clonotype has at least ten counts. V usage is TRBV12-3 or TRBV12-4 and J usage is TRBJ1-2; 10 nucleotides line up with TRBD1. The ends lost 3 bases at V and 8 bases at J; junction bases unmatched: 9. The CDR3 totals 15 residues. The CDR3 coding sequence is TGTGCCAGCAGTTTGTTCGGAGGGACAGGGGAAGGCTACACCTTC. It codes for CASSLFGGTGEGYTF.

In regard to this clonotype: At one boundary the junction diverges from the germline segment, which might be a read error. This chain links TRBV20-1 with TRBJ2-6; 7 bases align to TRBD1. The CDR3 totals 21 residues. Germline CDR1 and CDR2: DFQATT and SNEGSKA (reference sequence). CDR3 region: CCARAPRHDRERGERANVLTF. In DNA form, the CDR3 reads TGCTGTGCTAGAGCACCGAGACACGACAGGGAGAGGGGTGAGAGGGCCAACGTCCTGACTTTC.

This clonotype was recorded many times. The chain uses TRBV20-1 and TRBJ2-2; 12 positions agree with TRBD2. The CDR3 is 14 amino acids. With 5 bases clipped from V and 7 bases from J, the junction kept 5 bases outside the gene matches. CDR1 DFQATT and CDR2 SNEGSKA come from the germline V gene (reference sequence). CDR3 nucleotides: TGCAGTGCTCGACTAGCGGGAGAGTTCGGGGAGCTGTTTTTT. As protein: CSARLAGEFGELFF.